Below are 14 T cell receptor beta chains sequenced from a single sample in a study of blood T cell repertoires in COVID-19. The data were produced by immunoSEQ multiplex PCR, yet TCRdb's version contains in-frame clones alone and is incomplete. The sample contains around 270,000 clones, approximately 89% of which appear only once. Input material: peripheral blood. The receptors come from a woman aged 50 to 60 with acute or convalescent COVID-19.

CDR3 residues: CASSPMGGQVNEQFF. Written as DNA, the CDR3 is TGTGCCAGCAGCCCAATGGGGGGACAGGTCAATGAGCAGTTCTTC. V and J are TRBV7-3 and TRBJ2-1, with 8 bases lining up with TRBD1. The CDR3 sequence is 15 residues long. The V gene end was trimmed by 5 bases and the J gene end by 6 bases; junction bases not matched to a gene: 9. CDR1 is SGHTA, CDR2 FQGTGA, per germline.

Comments on this clone: This sample includes further DNA sequences coding for the same CDR3. The rearrangement joins TRBV12-3 or TRBV12-4 to TRBJ2-3; D unresolved. The CDR3 is 12 amino acids. The ends were cut back, 6 bases at V and 0 bases at J, with 4 bases in the middle. CDR3 amino acids: CASRSSTDTQYF. CDR3 in DNA: TGTGCCAGCAGGAGCAGCACAGATACGCAGTATTTT.

The chain uses TRBV24-1 and TRBJ2-5, with TRBD2 identical over 8 bases. The CDR3 contains 13 residues. Per the germline V gene, CDR1 is KGHDR and CDR2 is SFDVKD. J gave up 5 bases and V 4 bases, and 2 bases lay outside the gene matches. CDR3 sequence: CATSEPSGETQYF. The CDR3 coding sequence is TGTGCCACCAGTGAACCTAGCGGGGAGACCCAGTACTTC.

This sequence joins TRBV5-1 and TRBJ1-3; D possibly corresponds to TRBD1 (5 bases). Germline CDR1 and CDR2: SGHRS and YFSETQ. Trimming cost V 6 bases and J 0 bases, with 13 bases left between them. This CDR3 comprises 15 residues. CDR3 coding DNA: TGCGCCAGCAACTGGGGCACCTCCTCTGGAAACACCATATATTTT. This sequence encodes CASNWGTSSGNTIYF.

The chain recombines TRBV7-2 with TRBJ2-5, with 9 bases identical to TRBD2. Germline V lookup: CDR1 SGHTA, CDR2 FQGNSA. The CDR3 is made up of 16 amino acids. The trim removed 1 base at V and 1 base at J, leaving 4 bases unmatched. The CDR3 protein is CASSLVLAGTQETQYF. In DNA form, the CDR3 reads TGTGCCAGCAGCTTAGTCCTAGCGGGAACCCAAGAGACCCAGTACTTC.

The chain is built from TRBV9 and TRBJ2-1, with a weak D call TRBD2 (6 bases). Germline V gives CDR1 SGDLS, CDR2 YYNGEE. The length of the CDR3 is 12 residues. With 3 bases removed from V and 10 bases from J, the gap between germline ends came to 11 bases. In DNA, the CDR3 is TGTGCCAGCAGCGAGACTAGTAGCGAGCAGTTCTTC. This translates into CASSETSSEQFF.

The V call is TRBV11-3, the J call TRBJ2-3; 7 nucleotides match TRBD2. Germline V gene lookup returns CDR1 SGHNT and CDR2 YENEEA. The CDR3 is 17 amino acids. Losses at the gene ends were 4 bases for V and 3 bases for J; bases not matched to a gene: 13. Here the CDR3 DNA reads TGTGCCAGCAGCTCCTGGGTGGGCGGGAGTGAGACAGATACGCAGTATTTT. Amino acid sequence: CASSSWVGGSETDTQYF.

The gene calls are TRBV18 and TRBJ2-2; D is perhaps TRBD1 (6 bases). The CDR3 is made up of 15 amino acids. V lost 0 bases and J lost 6, with 11 bases in between. Germline-derived CDR1 and CDR2 are KGHSH and LQKENI. CDR3 protein: CASSPPPGVSGELFF. CDR3 bases: TGTGCCAGCTCACCACCGCCAGGGGTGTCCGGGGAGCTGTTTTTT. The full variable domain, rest sourced from reference TRBV18 and TRBJ2-2, is NAGVMQNPRHLVRRRGQEARLRCSPMKGHSHVYWYRQLPEEGLKFMVYLQKENIIDESGMPKERFSAEFPKEGPSILRIQQVVRGDSAAYFCASSPPPGVSGELFFGEGSRLTVL.

The chain uses TRBV30 and TRBJ2-6; no clear D gene. CDR3 length equals 14 residues. The germline V gene has CDR1 GTSNPN and CDR2 SVGIG (reference sequence). V was clipped by 7 bases and J by 0 bases, with 10 bases between them. The DNA of the CDR3 is TGTGCCTCGGAGATTTACTCTGGGGCCAACGTCCTGACTTTC. This translates into CASEIYSGANVLTF.

The V and J genes are TRBV27 and TRBJ2-7, with 9 bases aligning to TRBD2. There are 14 residues in the CDR3. In germline, CDR1 is MNHEY, CDR2 SMNVEV (reference sequence). J gave up 3 bases and V 6 bases, and 6 bases lay outside the gene matches. The CDR3 region is CASRPAGGGYEQYF. The CDR3 region has the DNA TGTGCCAGCAGACCCGCGGGAGGGGGCTACGAGCAGTACTTC.

The chain uses TRBV28 and TRBJ1-3; TRBD1 is a possible D gene (6 bases). The CDR3 length is 15 residues. Germline V gene data show CDR1 as MDHEN and CDR2 as SYDVKM. V was shortened by 6 bases and J by 4 bases, with 16 bases between the two germline ends. CDR3 bases: TGTGCCAGCAGCATCGGGGGGCCTTTGGGAAACACCATATATTTT. It encodes CASSIGGPLGNTIYF.

This sequence joins TRBV6-6 and TRBJ1-6; 12 bases fit TRBD1. Germline-derived CDR1 and CDR2 are MNHNY and SVGAGI (reference sequence). V was clipped by 6 bases and J by 7 bases; unmatched bases: 7. CDR3 size: 16 residues. CDR3 in amino acids: CASSLGQGAGNSPLHF. CDR3 DNA sequence: TGTGCCAGCAGCCTGGGACAGGGGGCGGGGAATTCACCCCTCCACTTT.

About this clone itself: The same CDR3 is also encoded by other DNA sequences in this sample. The V gene is TRBV19, the J gene TRBJ1-1, with a possible D match to TRBD1 (5 bases). V was trimmed by 1 base and J by 1 base, leaving 7 bases between them. Germline loops: CDR1 LNHDA, CDR2 SQIVND (reference sequence). This CDR3 region has 14 residues. CDR3 protein: CASSIGRGNTEAFF. CDR3 coding DNA: TGTGCCAGTAGTATAGGTAGGGGGAACACTGAAGCTTTCTTT.

The chain is built from TRBV11-2 and TRBJ2-2; no reliable D call. Trimming cost V 2 bases and J 1 base, with 8 bases left between them. This CDR3 has 15 residues. Germline values: CDR1 SGHAT, CDR2 FQNNGV. The CDR3 bases are TGTGCCAGCAGCTTACTACTCTGGAACACCGGGGAGCTGTTTTTT. It yields the protein CASSLLLWNTGELFF.